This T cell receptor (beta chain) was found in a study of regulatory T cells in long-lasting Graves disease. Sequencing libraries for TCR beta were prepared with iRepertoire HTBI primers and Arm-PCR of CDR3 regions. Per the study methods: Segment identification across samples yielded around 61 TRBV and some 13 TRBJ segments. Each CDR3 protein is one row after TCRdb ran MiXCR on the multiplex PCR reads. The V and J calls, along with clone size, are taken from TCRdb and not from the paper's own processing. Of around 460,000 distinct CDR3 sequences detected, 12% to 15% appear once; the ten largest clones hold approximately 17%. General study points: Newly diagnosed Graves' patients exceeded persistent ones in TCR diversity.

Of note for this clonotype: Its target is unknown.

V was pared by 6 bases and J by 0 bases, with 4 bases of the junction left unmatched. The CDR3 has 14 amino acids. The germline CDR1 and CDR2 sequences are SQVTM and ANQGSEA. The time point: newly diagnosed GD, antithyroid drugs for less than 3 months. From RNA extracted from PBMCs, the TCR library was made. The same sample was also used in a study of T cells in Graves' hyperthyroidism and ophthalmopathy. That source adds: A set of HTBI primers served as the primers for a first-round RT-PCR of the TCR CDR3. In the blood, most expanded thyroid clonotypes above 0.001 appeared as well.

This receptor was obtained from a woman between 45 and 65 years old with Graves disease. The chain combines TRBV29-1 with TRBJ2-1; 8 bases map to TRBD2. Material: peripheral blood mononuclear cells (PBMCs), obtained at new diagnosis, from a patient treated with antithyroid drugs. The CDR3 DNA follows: TGCAGCGTGGGGAGCGGGAGCTCCTACAATGAGCAGTTCTTC. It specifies CSVGSGSSYNEQFF.